This T cell receptor (beta chain) was found in a study of T-cell memory formation after mild COVID-19. Only a few counts were recorded for this clonotype. From germline, CDR1 is MNHEY and CDR2 SVGEGT. V was shortened by 5 bases and J by 3 bases, with 10 bases between the two germline ends. The CDR3 is 13 residues long. TCRdb fed the 5' RACE reads into MiXCR, producing one record per CDR3 protein. Altogether about 190,000 distinct CDR3 sequences are present, around 20% being singletons, with the ten largest covering 2% to 2.5%. The specimen sequenced was PBMCs or a T cell subset sorted from them (not recorded which). V and J are TRBV6-2 or TRBV6-3 and TRBJ1-1; maybe TRBD1 (6 bases). This TCR was recovered from an adult woman who had mild COVID-19 (a few samples of this study predate the infection). Cell type and time point are not known. CDR3 sequence: CASSRPGDTEAFF. For the CDR3, the DNA is TGTGCCAGCAGTAGACCAGGGGACACTGAAGCTTTCTTT.